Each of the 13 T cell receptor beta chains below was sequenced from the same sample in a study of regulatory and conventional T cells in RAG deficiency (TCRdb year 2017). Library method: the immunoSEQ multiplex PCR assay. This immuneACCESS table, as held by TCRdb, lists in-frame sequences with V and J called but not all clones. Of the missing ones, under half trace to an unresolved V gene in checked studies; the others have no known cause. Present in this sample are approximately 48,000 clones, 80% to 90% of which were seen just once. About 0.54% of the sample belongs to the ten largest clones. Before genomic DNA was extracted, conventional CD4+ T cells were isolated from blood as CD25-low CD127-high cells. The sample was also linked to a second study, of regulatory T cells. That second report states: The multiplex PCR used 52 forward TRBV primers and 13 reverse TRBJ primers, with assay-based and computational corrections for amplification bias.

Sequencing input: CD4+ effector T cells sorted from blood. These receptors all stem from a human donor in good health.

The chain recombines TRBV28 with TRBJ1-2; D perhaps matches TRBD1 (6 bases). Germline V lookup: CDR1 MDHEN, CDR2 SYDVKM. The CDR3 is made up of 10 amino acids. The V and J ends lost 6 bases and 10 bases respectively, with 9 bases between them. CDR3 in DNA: TGTGCCAGCAGGGACAGACACTACACCTTC. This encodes CASRDRHYTF.

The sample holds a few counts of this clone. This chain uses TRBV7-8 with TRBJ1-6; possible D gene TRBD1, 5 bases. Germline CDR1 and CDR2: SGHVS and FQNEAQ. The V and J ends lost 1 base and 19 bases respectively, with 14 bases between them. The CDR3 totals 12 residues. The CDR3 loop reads CASSLDDGARHF. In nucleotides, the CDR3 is TGTGCCAGCAGCTTAGATGACGGGGCGCGTCACTTT. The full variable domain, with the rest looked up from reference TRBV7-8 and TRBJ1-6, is GAGVSQSPRYKVAKRGQDVALRCDPISGHVSLFWYQQALGQGPEFLTYFQNEAQLDKSGLPSDRFFAERPEGSVSTLKIQRTQQEDSAVYLCASSLDDGARHFGNGTRLTVT.

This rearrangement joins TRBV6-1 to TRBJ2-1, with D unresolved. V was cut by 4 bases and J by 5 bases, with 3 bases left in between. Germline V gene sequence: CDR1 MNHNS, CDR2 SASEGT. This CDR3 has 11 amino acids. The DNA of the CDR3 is TGTGCCAGCAGTGGGCACAATGAGCAGTTCTTC. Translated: CASSGHNEQFF.

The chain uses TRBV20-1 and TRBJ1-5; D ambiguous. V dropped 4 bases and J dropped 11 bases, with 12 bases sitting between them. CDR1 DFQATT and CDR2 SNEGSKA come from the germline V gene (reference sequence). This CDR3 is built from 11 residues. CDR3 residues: CSAIEFRAQHF. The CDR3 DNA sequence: TGCAGTGCTATCGAGTTTAGGGCCCAGCATTTT.

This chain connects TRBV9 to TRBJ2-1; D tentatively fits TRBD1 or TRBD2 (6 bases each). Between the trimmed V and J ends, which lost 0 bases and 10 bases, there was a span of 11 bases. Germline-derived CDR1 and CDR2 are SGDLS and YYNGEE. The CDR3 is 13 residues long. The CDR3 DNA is TGTGCCAGCAGCGTAGATGTGGGGGGCGAGCAGTTCTTC. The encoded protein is CASSVDVGGEQFF.

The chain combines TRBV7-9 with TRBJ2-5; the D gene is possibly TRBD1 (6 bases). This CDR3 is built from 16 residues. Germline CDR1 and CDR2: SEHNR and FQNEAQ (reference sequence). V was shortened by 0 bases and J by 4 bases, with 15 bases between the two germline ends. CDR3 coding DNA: TGTGCCAGCAGCTTAGCAAAAGGACAGACTTCAGAGACCCAGTACTTC. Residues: CASSLAKGQTSETQYF.

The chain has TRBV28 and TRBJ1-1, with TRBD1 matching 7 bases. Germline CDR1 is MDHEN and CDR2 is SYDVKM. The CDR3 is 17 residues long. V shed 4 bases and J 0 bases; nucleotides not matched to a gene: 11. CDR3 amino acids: CASSSVTGVRMNTEAFF. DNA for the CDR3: TGTGCCAGCAGTTCAGTAACAGGGGTCCGGATGAACACTGAAGCTTTCTTT.

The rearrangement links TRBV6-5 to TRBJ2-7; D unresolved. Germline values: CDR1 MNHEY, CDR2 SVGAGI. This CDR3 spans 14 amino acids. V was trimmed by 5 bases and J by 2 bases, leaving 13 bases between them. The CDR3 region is CASSELGLTYEQYF. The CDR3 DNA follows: TGTGCCAGCAGTGAGCTAGGCCTTACCTACGAGCAGTACTTC.

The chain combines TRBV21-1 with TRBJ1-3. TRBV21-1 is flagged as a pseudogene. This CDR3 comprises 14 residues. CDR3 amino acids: CASSKRGKGNTIYF. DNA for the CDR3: TGTGCCAGCAGCAAACGTGGGAAAGGAAACACCATATATTTT.

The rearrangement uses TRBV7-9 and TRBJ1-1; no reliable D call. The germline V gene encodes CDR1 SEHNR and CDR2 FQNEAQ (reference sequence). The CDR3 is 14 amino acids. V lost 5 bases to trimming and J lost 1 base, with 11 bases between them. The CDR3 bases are TGTGCCAGCAGCCGTCGGACGGGGAACACTGAAGCTTTCTTT. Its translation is CASSRRTGNTEAFF.

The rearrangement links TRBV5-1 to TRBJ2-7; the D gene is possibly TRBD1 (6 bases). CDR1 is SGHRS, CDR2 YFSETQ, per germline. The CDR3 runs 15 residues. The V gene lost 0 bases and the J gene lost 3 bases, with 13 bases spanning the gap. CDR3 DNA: TGCGCCAGCAGCTTGGACGGGACACCCGTCTACGAGCAGTACTTC. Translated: CASSLDGTPVYEQYF.

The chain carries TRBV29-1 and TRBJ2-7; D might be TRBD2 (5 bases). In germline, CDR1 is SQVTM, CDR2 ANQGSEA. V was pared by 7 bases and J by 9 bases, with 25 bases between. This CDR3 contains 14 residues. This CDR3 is CSAEGHGVARGQYF. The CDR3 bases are TGCAGCGCTGAGGGTCACGGGGTGGCCCGGGGGCAGTACTTC.

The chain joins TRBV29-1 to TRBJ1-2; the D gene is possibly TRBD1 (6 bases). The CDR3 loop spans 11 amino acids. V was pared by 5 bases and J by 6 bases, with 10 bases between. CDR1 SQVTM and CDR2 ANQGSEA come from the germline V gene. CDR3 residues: CSVITGNGYTF. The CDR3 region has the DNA TGCAGCGTTATAACAGGGAATGGCTACACCTTC.